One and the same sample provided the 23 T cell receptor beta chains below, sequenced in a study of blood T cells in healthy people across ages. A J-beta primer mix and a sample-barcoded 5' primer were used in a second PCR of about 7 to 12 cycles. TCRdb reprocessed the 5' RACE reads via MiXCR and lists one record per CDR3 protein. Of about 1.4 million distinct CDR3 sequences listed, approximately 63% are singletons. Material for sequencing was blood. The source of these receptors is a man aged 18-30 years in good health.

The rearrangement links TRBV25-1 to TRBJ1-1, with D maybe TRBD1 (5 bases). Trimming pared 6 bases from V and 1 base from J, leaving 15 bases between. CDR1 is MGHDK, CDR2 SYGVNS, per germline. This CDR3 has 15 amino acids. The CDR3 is CASRNLGTGNTEAFF. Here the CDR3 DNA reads TGTGCCAGCAGAAATCTAGGAACAGGGAACACTGAAGCTTTCTTT.

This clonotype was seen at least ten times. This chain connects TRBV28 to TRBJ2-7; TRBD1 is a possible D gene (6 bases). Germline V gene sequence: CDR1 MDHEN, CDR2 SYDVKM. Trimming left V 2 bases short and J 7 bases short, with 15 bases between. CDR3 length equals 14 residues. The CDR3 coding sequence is TGTGCCAGCAGTTTAAGGTGGGGGCTGGGGGAGCAGTACTTC. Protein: CASSLRWGLGEQYF.

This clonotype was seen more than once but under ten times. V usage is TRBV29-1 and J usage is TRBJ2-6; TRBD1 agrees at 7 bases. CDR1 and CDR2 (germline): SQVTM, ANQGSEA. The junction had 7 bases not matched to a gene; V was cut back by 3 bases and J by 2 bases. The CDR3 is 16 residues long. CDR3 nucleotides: TGCAGCGTTGAGGGGACAGAGCATGCTGGGGCCAACGTCCTGACTTTC. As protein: CSVEGTEHAGANVLTF.

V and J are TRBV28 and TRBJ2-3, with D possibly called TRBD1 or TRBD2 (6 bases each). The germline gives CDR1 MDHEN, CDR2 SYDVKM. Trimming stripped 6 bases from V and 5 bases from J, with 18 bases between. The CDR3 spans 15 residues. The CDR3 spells CASSLMVGGVDTQYF. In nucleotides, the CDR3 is TGTGCCAGCAGCTTAATGGTGGGGGGCGTAGATACGCAGTATTTT.

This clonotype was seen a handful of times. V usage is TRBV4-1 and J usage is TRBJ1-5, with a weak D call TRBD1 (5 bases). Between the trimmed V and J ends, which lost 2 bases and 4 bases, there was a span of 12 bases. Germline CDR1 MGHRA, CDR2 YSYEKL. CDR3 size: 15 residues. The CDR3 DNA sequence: TGCGCCAGCAGCCAATTTTCCTGGGGGAATCAGCCCCAGCATTTT. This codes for CASSQFSWGNQPQHF.

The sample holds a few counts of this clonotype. CDR3 sequence reads: CASRTSYLDTQYF. DNA for the CDR3: TGTGCCAGCAGGACTAGTTACCTAGATACGCAGTATTTT. This chain links TRBV7-9 with TRBJ2-3, with D possibly being TRBD2 (6 bases). The CDR3 loop spans 13 amino acids. Germline lookup yields CDR1 SEHNR and CDR2 FQNEAQ (reference sequence). Between the trimmed V and J ends, which lost 6 bases and 5 bases, there was a span of 12 bases.

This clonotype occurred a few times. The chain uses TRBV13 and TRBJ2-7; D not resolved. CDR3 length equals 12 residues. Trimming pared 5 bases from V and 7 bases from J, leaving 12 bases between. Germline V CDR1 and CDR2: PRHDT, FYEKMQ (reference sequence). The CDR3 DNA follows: TGTGCCAGCAGCCTCGAAGGGAAAGAGCAGTACTTC. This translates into CASSLEGKEQYF.

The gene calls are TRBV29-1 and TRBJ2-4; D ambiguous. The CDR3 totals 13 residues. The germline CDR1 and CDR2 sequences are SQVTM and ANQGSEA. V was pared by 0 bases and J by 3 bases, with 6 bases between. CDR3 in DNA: TGCAGCGTTGAAGATAGGAGCAAAAACATTCAGTACTTC. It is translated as CSVEDRSKNIQYF.

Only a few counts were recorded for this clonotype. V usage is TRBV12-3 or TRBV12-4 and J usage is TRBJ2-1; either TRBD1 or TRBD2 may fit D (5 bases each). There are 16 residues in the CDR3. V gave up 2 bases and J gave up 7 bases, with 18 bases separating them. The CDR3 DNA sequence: TGTGCCAGCAGTTTATGGGGGATTGGGTCTGATAATGAGCAGTTCTTC. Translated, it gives CASSLWGIGSDNEQFF.

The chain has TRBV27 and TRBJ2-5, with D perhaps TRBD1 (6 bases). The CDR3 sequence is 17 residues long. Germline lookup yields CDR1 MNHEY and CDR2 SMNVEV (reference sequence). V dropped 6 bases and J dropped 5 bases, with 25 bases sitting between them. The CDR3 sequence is CASRTLFGGHRRETQYF. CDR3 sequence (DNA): TGTGCCAGCAGAACTTTATTTGGGGGACACCGAAGGGAGACCCAGTACTTC.

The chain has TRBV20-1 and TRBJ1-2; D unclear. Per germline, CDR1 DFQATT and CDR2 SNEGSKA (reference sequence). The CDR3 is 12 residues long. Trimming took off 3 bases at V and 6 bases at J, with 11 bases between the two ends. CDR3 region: CSASQQRHGYTF. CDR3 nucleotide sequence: TGCAGTGCTAGCCAGCAGCGGCATGGCTACACCTTC.

The CDR3 region is CASSLEGQGGFNQPQHF. CDR3 in DNA: TGTGCCAGCAGCTTAGAGGGACAGGGAGGGTTCAATCAGCCCCAGCATTTT. This chain uses TRBV7-2 with TRBJ1-5; 9 bases agree with TRBD1. Per the germline V gene, CDR1 is SGHTA and CDR2 is FQGNSA. The CDR3 has 17 amino acids. Trimming took 1 base from V and 3 from J; bases not matched to a gene: 7.

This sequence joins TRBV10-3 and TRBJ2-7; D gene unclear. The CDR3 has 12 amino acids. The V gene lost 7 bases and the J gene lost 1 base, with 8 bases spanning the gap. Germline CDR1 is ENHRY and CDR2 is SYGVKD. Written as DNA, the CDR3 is TGTGCCATCAAGGACGGATCCTACGAGCAGTACTTC. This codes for CAIKDGSYEQYF.

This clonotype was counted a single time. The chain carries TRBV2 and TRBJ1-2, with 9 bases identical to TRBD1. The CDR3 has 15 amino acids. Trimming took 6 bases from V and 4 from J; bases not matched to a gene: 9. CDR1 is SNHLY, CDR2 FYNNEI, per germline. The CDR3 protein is CASSQYRGLSYGYTF. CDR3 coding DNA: TGTGCCAGCAGCCAATACAGGGGGCTAAGCTATGGCTACACCTTC.

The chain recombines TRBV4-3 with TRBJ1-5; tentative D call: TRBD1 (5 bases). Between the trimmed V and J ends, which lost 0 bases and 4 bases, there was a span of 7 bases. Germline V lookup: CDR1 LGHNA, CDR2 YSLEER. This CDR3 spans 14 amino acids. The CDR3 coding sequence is TGCGCCAGCAGCCAAGATTGGGGGAATCAGCCCCAGCATTTT. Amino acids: CASSQDWGNQPQHF.

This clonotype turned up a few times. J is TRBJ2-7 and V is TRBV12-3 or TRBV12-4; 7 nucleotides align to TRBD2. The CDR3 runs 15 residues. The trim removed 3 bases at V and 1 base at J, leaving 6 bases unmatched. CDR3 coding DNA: TGTGCCAGCAGTTTCCGGGGGGAAAGATCCTACGAGCAGTACTTC. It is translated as CASSFRGERSYEQYF.

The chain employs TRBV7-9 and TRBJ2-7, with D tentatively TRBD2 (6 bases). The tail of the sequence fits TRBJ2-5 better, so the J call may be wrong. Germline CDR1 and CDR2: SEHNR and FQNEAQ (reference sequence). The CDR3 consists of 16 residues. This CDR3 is CASSLGLALNGETQYF. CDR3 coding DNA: TGTGCCAGCAGCTTAGGTCTAGCGCTCAACGGGGAGACCCAGTACTTC.

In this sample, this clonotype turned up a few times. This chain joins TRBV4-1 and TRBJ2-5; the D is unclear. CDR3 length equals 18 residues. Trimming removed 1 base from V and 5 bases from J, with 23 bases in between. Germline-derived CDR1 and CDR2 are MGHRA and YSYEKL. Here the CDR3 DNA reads TGCGCCAGCAGCCAAGTGATTTTTGTGGACGGCTCTAGGGAGACCCAGTACTTC. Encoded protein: CASSQVIFVDGSRETQYF.

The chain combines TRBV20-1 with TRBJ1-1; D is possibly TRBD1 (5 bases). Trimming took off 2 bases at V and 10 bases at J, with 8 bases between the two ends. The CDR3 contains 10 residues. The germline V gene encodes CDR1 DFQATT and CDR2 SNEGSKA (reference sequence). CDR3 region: CSARQGIAFF. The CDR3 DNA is TGCAGTGCTAGACAGGGCATAGCTTTCTTT.

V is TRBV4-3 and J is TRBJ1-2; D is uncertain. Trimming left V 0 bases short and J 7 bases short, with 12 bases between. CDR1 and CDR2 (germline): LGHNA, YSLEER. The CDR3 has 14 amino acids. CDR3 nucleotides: TGCGCCAGCAGCCAAGATGCTGTGGTTACTGGCTACACCTTC. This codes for CASSQDAVVTGYTF.

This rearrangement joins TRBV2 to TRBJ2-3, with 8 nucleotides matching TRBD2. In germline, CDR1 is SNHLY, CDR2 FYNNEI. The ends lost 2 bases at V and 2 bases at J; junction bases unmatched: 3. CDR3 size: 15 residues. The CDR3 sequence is CASSESGSDTDTQYF. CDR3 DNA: TGTGCCAGCAGTGAAAGCGGGAGTGACACAGATACGCAGTATTTT.

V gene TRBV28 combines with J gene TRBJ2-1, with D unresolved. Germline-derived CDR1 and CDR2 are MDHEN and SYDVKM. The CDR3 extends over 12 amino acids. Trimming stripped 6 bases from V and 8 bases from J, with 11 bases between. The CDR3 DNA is TGTGCCAGCAGCTTCGCTCCGGATGAGCAGTTCTTC. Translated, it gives CASSFAPDEQFF.

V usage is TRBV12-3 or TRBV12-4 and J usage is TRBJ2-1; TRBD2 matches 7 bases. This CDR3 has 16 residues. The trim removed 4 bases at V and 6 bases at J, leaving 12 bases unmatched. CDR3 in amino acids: CASSYRGSTFRNEQFF. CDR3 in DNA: TGTGCCAGCAGTTACCGCGGGAGTACCTTCCGCAATGAGCAGTTCTTC.